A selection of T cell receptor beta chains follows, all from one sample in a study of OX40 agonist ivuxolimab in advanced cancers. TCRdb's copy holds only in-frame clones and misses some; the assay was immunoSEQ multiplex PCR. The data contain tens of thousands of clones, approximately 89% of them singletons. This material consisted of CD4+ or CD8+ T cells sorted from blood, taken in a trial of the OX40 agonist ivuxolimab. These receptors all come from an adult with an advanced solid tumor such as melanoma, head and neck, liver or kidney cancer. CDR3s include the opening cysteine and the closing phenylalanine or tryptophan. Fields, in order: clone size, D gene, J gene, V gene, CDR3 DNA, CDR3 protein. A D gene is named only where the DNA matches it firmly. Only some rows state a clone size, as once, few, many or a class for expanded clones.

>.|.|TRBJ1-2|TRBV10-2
TGCGCCAGCAGTGAGTCAGGCAGTCCAAACTATGGCTACACCTTC
CASSESGSPNYGYTF
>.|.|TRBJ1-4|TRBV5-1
TGCGCCAGCAGCTTTTCTGGGCTAACTAATGAAAAACTGTTTTTT
CASSFSGLTNEKLFF
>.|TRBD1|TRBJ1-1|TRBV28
TGTGCCAGCAGTTCACTCTCCGGGACAGGGCCCCCGGACACTGAAGCTTTCTTT
CASSSLSGTGPPDTEAFF
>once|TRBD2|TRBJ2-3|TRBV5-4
TGTGCCAGCAGCTTGGAAGCGGGAAGTTGGACAGATACGCAGTATTTT
CASSLEAGSWTDTQYF
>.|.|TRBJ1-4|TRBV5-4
TGTGCCAGCAGCCGCGTTCAGGGCCAGACTAATGAAAAACTGTTTTTT
CASSRVQGQTNEKLFF
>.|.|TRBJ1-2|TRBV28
TGTGCCAGCAGGACCGACGACCGGGCGAAAGGCTACACCTTC
CASRTDDRAKGYTF
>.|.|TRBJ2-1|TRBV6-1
TGTGCCAGCAGTGAAATTGGACCCACCACCTCCTACAATGAGCAGTTCTTC
CASSEIGPTTSYNEQFF
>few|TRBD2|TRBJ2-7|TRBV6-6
TGTGCCAGCAGCTCAGCATCGGGACTAGCGACCTACGGGCAGTACTTC
CASSSASGLATYGQYF
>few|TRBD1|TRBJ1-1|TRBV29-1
TGCAGCGTTGTACGACAGGGGGCGAACACTGAAGCTTTCTTT
CSVVRQGANTEAFF
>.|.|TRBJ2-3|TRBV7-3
TGTGCCAGCAGCTTAGGAGGAATAAGCACAGATACGCAGTATTTT
CASSLGGISTDTQYF
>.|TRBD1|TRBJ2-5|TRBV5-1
TGCGCCAGCAGCTTCCGGCAGGGGGCAGGAGAGACCCAGTACTTC
CASSFRQGAGETQYF
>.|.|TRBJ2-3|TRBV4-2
TGTGCCAGCAGCCAAGGGGGGGCCCTTTCCACAGATACGCAGTATTTT
CASSQGGALSTDTQYF
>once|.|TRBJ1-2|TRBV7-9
TGTGCCAGCAGCTTAGAAGGAGACTATGGCTACACCTTC
CASSLEGDYGYTF
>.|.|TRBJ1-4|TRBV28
TGTGCCAGCAGTTTACGGGCGGGTAATGAAAAACTGTTTTTT
CASSLRAGNEKLFF
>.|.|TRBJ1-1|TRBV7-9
TGTGCCAGCAGCCCCAATGAGGGCACTGAAGCTTTCTTT
CASSPNEGTEAFF
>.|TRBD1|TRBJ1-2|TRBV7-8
TGTGCCAGCAGCTTGAGACAGGGAGGGAGGGGCTACACCTTC
CASSLRQGGRGYTF
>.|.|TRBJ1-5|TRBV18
TGTGCCAGCTCACAGAGTCACAGCAATCAGCCCCAGCATTTT
CASSQSHSNQPQHF
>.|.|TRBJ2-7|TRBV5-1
TGCGCCAGCAGCTTGATATTGGGTAGCGGCTACGAGCAGTACTTC
CASSLILGSGYEQYF
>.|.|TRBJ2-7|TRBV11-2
TGTGCCAGCAGCTTAGTACGGGACTCCGCCTACGAGCAGTACTTC
CASSLVRDSAYEQYF
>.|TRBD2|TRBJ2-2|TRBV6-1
TGTGCCGGATCTAGGGGACTAGCTTACACCGGGGAGCTGTTTTTT
CAGSRGLAYTGELFF
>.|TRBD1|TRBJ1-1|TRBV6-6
TGTGCCAGCACCGGACAGGGAGGGACTGAAGCTTTCTTT
CASTGQGGTEAFF
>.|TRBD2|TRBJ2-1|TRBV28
TGTGCCAGCAGCTACTCCAAGGGACTAGCGGGAGGGCGGTACAATGAGCAGTTCTTC
CASSYSKGLAGGRYNEQFF
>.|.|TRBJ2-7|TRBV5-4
TGTGCCAGCAGCTTGGTTTCCTCCTACGAGCAGTACTTC
CASSLVSSYEQYF
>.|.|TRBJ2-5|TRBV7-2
TGTGCCAGCAGCTTAGTTGTGGGGCAAGAGACCCAGTACTTC
CASSLVVGQETQYF
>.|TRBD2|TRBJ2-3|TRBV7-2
TGTGCCAGCAGCTTACTCCTAGCGGGGGGTGGAGATACGCAGTATTTT
CASSLLLAGGGDTQYF
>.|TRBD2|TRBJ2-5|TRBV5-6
TGTGCCAGCAGCTTGGGGGCGGGAGTTGCCGAGACCCAGTACTTC
CASSLGAGVAETQYF
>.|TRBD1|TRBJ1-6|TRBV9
TGTGCCAGCAGCGGACGGGACAGGGATTCACCCCTCCACTTT
CASSGRDRDSPLHF
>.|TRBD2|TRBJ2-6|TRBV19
TGTGCCAGTAGTATTATAGCGGGTCCCCCTGGGGCCAACGTCCTGACTTTC
CASSIIAGPPGANVLTF